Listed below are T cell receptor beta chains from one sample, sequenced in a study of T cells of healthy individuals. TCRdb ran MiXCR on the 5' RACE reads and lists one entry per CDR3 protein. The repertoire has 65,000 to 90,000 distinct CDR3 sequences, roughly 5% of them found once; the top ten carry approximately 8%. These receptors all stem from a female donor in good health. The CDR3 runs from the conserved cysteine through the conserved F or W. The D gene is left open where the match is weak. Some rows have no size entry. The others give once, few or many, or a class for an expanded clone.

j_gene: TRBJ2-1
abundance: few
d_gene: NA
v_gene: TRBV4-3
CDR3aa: CASSQVGSWGEQFF
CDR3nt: TGCGCCAGCAGCCAAGTGGGCTCCTGGGGTGAGCAGTTCTTC

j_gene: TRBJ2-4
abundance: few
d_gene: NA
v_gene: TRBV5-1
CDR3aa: CASSLAVYGGFRNIQYF
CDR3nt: TGCGCCAGCAGCTTGGCGGTGTACGGAGGGTTTCGTAACATTCAGTACTTC

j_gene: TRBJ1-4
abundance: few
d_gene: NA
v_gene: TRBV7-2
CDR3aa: CASSNSPSNEKLFF
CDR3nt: TGTGCCAGCAGTAACTCCCCCAGCAATGAAAAACTGTTTTTT

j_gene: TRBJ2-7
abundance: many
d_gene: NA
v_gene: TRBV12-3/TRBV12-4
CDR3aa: CASSPGPTGNSYEQYF
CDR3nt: TGTGCCAGCAGTCCTGGCCCAACAGGGAATTCATACGAGCAGTACTTC

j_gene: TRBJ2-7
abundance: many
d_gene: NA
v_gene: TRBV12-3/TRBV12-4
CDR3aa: CASSLREEEQYF
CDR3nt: TGTGCCAGCAGTTTAAGGGAGGAAGAGCAGTACTTC

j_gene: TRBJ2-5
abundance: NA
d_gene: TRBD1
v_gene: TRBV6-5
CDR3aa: CASSGTGRETQYF
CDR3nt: TGTGCCAGCAGTGGGACAGGGAGGGAGACCCAGTACTTC

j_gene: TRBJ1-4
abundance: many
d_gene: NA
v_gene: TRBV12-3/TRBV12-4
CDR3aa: CASSRGLINEKLFF
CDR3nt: TGTGCCAGCAGTCGAGGACTGATTAATGAAAAACTGTTTTTT

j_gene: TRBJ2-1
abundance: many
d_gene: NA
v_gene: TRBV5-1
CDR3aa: CASSTKVGGSYNEQFF
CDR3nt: TGCGCCAGCAGCACTAAGGTTGGTGGCTCCTACAATGAGCAGTTCTTC

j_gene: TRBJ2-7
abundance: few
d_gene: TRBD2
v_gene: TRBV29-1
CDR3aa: CSVVGLAGGRSGYEQYF
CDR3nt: TGCAGCGTTGTTGGTCTAGCGGGAGGTCGGTCGGGGTACGAGCAGTACTTC

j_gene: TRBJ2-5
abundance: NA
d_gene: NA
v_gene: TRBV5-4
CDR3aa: CASSPWASEETQYF
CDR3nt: TGTGCCAGCAGTCCATGGGCTAGCGAAGAGACCCAGTACTTC

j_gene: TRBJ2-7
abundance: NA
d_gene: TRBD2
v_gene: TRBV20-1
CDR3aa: CSARDGFEGGPYEQYF
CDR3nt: TGCAGTGCTAGAGATGGATTTGAGGGAGGGCCCTACGAGCAGTACTTC

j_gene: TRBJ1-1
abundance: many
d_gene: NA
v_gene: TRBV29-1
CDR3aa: CSVESEAGYYEAFF
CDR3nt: TGCAGCGTTGAAAGTGAAGCCGGCTACTATGAAGCTTTCTTT

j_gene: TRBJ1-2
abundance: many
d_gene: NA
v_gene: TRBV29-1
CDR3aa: CSVESGYGYTF
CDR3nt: TGCAGCGTCGAGTCCGGGTATGGCTACACCTTC